The 16 T cell receptor beta chains below were found in one sample sequenced in a study of blood T cell repertoires in COVID-19. TCRdb keeps only in-frame clones here, not all; method: immunoSEQ multiplex PCR. This repertoire shows approximately 440,000 clones, around 88% found once; its top ten account for roughly 13%. Material: peripheral blood. Receptors originate from a woman aged 45-60 years with COVID-19, enrolled during active disease.

The rearrangement joins TRBV2 to TRBJ2-6; no definite D call. V lost 8 bases to trimming and J lost 0 bases, with 5 bases between them. Germline V gene sequence: CDR1 SNHLY, CDR2 FYNNEI. The CDR3 totals 13 residues. In nucleotides, the CDR3 is TGTGCCAGCCCTAACTCTGGGGCCAACGTCCTGACTTTC. It codes for CASPNSGANVLTF.

The chain recombines TRBV4-1 with TRBJ1-5; D gene unclear. CDR3 length: 17 residues. V was pared by 0 bases and J by 0 bases, with 12 bases between. Per the germline V gene, CDR1 is MGHRA and CDR2 is YSYEKL. Here the CDR3 reads CASSQDRRVYSNQPQHF. For the CDR3, the DNA is TGCGCCAGCAGCCAAGATCGCCGAGTATATAGCAATCAGCCCCAGCATTTT.

The gene calls are TRBV12-3 or TRBV12-4 and TRBJ2-7; a weak D match, TRBD1 (5 bases). Trimming cost V 5 bases and J 6 bases, with 14 bases left between them. This CDR3 spans 13 amino acids. CDR3 amino acids: CASSNQQAVEQYF. For the CDR3, the DNA is TGTGCCAGCAGTAACCAACAGGCTGTCGAGCAGTACTTC.

The chain couples TRBV5-5 to TRBJ1-1, with D perhaps TRBD1 (6 bases). This CDR3 contains 14 residues. The germline gives CDR1 SGHKS, CDR2 YYEKEE (reference sequence). V lost 4 bases, J lost 2 bases, and 12 bases lay in between. The CDR3 DNA sequence: TGTGCCAGCAGCGCCAGGGGCGCAAACACTGAAGCTTTCTTT. This codes for CASSARGANTEAFF.

This clone showed up many times. This chain connects TRBV20-1 to TRBJ2-5; D not certain. Germline values: CDR1 DFQATT, CDR2 SNEGSKA (reference sequence). CDR3 length: 12 residues. V was shortened by 3 bases and J by 2 bases, with 7 bases between the two germline ends. In DNA form, the CDR3 reads TGCAGTGCTAGTGCCAGACAAGAGACCCAGTACTTC. Its translation: CSASARQETQYF.

The chain is built from TRBV3-1 (or the pseudogene TRBV3-2) and TRBJ2-7; 7 bases fit TRBD1. V lost 4 bases to trimming and J lost 5 bases; unmatched junction nucleotides: 2. Per germline, CDR1 LGHDT and CDR2 YNNKEL (reference sequence). The CDR3 runs 12 residues. The CDR3 here is CASSLTGDEQYF. The CDR3 DNA reads TGTGCCAGCAGCCTTACAGGGGACGAGCAGTACTTC.

This sequence joins TRBV11-2 and TRBJ1-5, with 9 bases that match TRBD1. J was trimmed by 5 bases and V by 5 bases; bases with no gene match: 7. The CDR3 extends over 15 amino acids. Germline values: CDR1 SGHAT, CDR2 FQNNGV. CDR3 sequence: CASSPGTGWDQPQHF. For the CDR3, the DNA is TGTGCCAGCAGCCCAGGGACAGGGTGGGATCAGCCCCAGCATTTT. The full variable domain, rest sourced from reference TRBV11-2 and TRBJ1-5, is EAGVAQSPRYKIIEKRQSVAFWCNPISGHATLYWYQQILGQGPKLLIQFQNNGVVDDSQLPKDRFSAERLKGVDSTLKIQPAKLEDSAVYLCASSPGTGWDQPQHFGDGTRLSIL.

The chain is built from TRBV5-5 and TRBJ1-4; D may be TRBD1 (5 bases). CDR1 is SGHKS and CDR2 is YYEKEE in the germline V gene (reference sequence). V lost 2 bases, J lost 2 bases, and 10 bases lay in between. The CDR3 spans 15 residues. The CDR3 nucleotides read TGTGCCAGCAGCTTCTCCGGGACTACTAATGAAAAACTGTTTTTT. This encodes CASSFSGTTNEKLFF. Full variable domain (remainder filled in from reference TRBV5-5 and TRBJ1-4): DAGVTQSPTHLIKTRGQQVTLRCSPISGHKSVSWYQQVLGQGPQFIFQYYEKEERGRGNFPDRFSARQFPNYSSELNVNALLLGDSALYLCASSFSGTTNEKLFFGSGTQLSVL.

This clone has a count of ten or more. The chain is built from TRBV2 and TRBJ2-1; TRBD1 matches 7 bases. Looked up from germline, CDR1 is SNHLY and CDR2 is FYNNEI. CDR3 length: 15 amino acids. The trim removed 5 bases at V and 4 bases at J, leaving 8 bases unmatched. The CDR3 region is CASSPDRVSYNEQFF. DNA for the CDR3: TGTGCCAGCAGTCCAGACAGGGTTTCTTACAATGAGCAGTTCTTC.

The chain joins TRBV27 to TRBJ1-5; no clear D gene. The CDR3 is made up of 15 amino acids. Trimming took 9 bases from V and 3 from J, leaving 18 bases between them. Germline loops: CDR1 MNHEY, CDR2 SMNVEV (reference sequence). The CDR3 DNA follows: TGTGCCAGGCAGCGCGGAGGAGTGGACAATCAGCCCCAGCATTTT. Amino acid sequence: CARQRGGVDNQPQHF.

This sequence joins TRBV19 and TRBJ1-4, with D perhaps matching TRBD1 (6 bases). The CDR3 is 15 residues long. Trimming removed 2 bases from V and 3 bases from J, with 10 bases in between. The germline V gene has CDR1 LNHDA and CDR2 SQIVND (reference sequence). CDR3 sequence (DNA): TGTGCCAGTAGTATACAGGGGTGGTCTAATGAAAAACTGTTTTTT. Its translation: CASSIQGWSNEKLFF.

The chain carries TRBV5-1 and TRBJ1-3, with a possible D match to TRBD1 (5 bases). Germline CDR1 SGHRS, CDR2 YFSETQ. V shed 0 bases and J shed 0 bases, with 16 bases lying between them. The CDR3 is 18 residues long. The CDR3 DNA sequence: TGCGCCAGCAGCTTGGGTTTCCAGGGTCTAAGCTCTGGAAACACCATATATTTT. Translation: CASSLGFQGLSSGNTIYF.

The genes are TRBV6-5 and TRBJ1-1; unclear D gene. The V gene lost 4 bases and the J gene lost 7 bases, with 13 bases spanning the gap. The CDR3 is made up of 13 amino acids. Germline V lookup: CDR1 MNHEY, CDR2 SVGAGI. CDR3 coding DNA: TGTGCCAGCAGTTTGATATTGATCGGTGAAGCTTTCTTT. As protein: CASSLILIGEAFF.

In DNA form, the CDR3 reads TGTGCCAGCAGCTCCCGGCCCCCTAGCGGGGGGACCACAGATACGCAGTATTTT. Protein product: CASSSRPPSGGTTDTQYF. The chain has TRBV7-6 and TRBJ2-3; 11 bases map to TRBD2. Trimming cost V 4 bases and J 2 bases; bases outside gene matches: 11. This CDR3 has 18 residues. Per germline, CDR1 SGHVS and CDR2 FNYEAQ.

This chain uses TRBV21-1 with TRBJ1-2; the table calls TRBD1, which could not be checked here. TRBV21-1 is a recognized pseudogene. The CDR3 is 13 amino acids. As DNA, the CDR3 is TGTGCCAGCATCAAGGCATTCGTCTATGGCTACACCTTC. Translated, it gives CASIKAFVYGYTF.

For the CDR3, the DNA is TGTGCCAGCTCACCGGGGAGGGACGCTGAAAAACTGTTTTTT. Translated: CASSPGRDAEKLFF. This chain joins TRBV18 and TRBJ1-4, with D tentatively TRBD1 (5 bases). This CDR3 is built from 14 residues. Germline CDR1 reads KGHSH; CDR2 reads LQKENI. V was shortened by 3 bases and J by 7 bases, with 12 bases between the two germline ends.